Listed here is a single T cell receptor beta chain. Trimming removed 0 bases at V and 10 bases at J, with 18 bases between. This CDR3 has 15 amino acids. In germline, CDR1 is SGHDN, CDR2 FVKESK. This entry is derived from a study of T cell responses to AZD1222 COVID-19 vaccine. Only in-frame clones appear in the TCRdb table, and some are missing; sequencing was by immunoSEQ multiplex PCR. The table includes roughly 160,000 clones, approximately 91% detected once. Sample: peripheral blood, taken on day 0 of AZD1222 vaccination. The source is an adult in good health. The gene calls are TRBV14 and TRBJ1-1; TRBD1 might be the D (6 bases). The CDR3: CASSQERGTVLVAFF. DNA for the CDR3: TGTGCCAGCAGCCAAGAAAGGGGGACGGTGCTTGTAGCTTTCTTT.